The clone carrying this TCR beta chain was recorded many times. Its antigen remains unidentified. This sample is drawn from a study of T-cell memory formation after mild COVID-19. Overall study results and limits: Pre-infection memory harbored some responding clones, suggesting cross-reactive memory joined.

V gave up 1 base and J gave up 3 bases, with 9 bases separating them. From germline, CDR1 is WNHNN and CDR2 SYGVQD (reference sequence). The CDR3 is made up of 14 amino acids. TCRdb ran MiXCR on the 5' RACE reads and lists one entry per CDR3 protein. The sample carries fewer than 300,000 distinct CDR3 sequences, approximately 16% recorded once. The sequencing input was PBMCs or a T cell subset sorted from them (not recorded which). The rearrangement links TRBV10-1 to TRBJ2-5; possible D gene TRBD1, 5 bases. The sequence derives from a man aged 18 to 30 who had mild COVID-19 (a few samples of this study predate the infection). Cell type and time point are not known. The CDR3 region is CASSELGLEETQYF. The CDR3 DNA follows: TGCGCCAGCAGTGAGTTGGGGCTGGAAGAGACCCAGTACTTC.